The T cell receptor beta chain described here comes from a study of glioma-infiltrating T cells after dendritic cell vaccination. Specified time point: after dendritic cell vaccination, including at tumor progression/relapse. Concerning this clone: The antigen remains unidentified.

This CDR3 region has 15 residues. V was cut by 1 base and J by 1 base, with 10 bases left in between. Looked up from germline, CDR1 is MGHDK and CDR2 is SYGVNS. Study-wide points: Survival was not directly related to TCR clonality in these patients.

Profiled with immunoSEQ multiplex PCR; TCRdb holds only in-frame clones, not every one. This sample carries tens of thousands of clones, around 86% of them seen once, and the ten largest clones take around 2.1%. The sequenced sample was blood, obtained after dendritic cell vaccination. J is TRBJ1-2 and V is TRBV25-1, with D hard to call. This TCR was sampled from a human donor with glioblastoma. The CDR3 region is CASSEWQNLNYGYTF. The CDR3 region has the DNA TGTGCCAGCAGTGAATGGCAGAACCTTAACTATGGCTACACCTTC.